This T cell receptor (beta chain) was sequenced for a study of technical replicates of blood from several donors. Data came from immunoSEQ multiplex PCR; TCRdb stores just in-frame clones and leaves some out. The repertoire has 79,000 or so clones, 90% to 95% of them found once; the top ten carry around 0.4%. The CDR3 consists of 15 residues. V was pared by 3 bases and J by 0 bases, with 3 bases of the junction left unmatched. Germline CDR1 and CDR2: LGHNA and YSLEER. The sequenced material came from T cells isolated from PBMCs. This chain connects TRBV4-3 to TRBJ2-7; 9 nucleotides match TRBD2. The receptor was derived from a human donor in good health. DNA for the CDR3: TGCGCCAGCAGCCAGGAGGGACTAGCCTCCTACGAGCAGTACTTC. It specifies CASSQEGLASYEQYF.